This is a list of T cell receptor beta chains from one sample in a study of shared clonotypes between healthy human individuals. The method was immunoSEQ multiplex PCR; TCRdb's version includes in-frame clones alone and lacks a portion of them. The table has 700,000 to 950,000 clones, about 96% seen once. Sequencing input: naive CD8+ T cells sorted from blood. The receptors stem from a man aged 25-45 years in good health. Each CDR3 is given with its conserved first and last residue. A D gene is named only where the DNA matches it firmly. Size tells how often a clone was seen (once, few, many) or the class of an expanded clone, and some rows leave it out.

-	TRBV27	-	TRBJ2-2	TGTGCCAGCAGTTTTGGGGGGTGGGGAACCGGGGAGCTGTTTTTT	CASSFGGWGTGELFF
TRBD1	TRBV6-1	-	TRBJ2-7	TGTGCCAGCAGTGACTCGGGACAGGGCTACGAGCAGTACTTC	CASSDSGQGYEQYF
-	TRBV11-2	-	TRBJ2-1	TGTGCCAGCAGCGACACCTACAATGAGCAGTTCTTC	CASSDTYNEQFF
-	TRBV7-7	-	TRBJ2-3	TGTGCTAGCAGCTGGTCTGGGTCTGGGACGCAGTATTTT	CASSWSGSGTQYF
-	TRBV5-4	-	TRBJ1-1	TGTGCCAGCAGCTGGGACGGGGGGGACACTGAAGCTTTCTTT	CASSWDGGDTEAFF
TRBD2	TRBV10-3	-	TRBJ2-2	TGTGCCATCAGTGCCGTCGGGAGGGCCGAATTTACCGGGGAGCTGTTTTTT	CAISAVGRAEFTGELFF
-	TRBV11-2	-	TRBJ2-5	TGTGCCAGCAGCTTAGGGCCAGTAATCCCCCAAGAGACCCAGTACTTC	CASSLGPVIPQETQYF
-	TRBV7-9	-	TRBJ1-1	TGTGCCAGCAGCTTAGCGCTAGAGGGTAGGGCTTTCTTT	CASSLALEGRAFF
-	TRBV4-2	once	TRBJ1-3	TGTGCCAGCAGCCTAGGGGGGGACTCTGGAAACACCATATATTTT	CASSLGGDSGNTIYF
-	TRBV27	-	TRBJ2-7	TGTGCCAGCAGTTCCCTCCCTACTATTTCCTACGAGCAGTACTTC	CASSSLPTISYEQYF
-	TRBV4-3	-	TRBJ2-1	TGCGCCAGCAGCCAGCAAGGGGGTTTCGCCTACAATGAGCAGTTCTTC	CASSQQGGFAYNEQFF
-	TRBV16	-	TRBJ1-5	TGTGCCAGCAGCCAGGGTCCGGGCAATCAGCCCCAGCATTTT	CASSQGPGNQPQHF
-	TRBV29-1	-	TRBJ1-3	TGCAGTGCAGGGGTATCTGGAAACACCATATATTTT	CSAGVSGNTIYF
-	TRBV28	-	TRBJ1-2	TGTGCCAGCAGTTTAGGCAGGGCGGACTATGGCTACACCTTC	CASSLGRADYGYTF
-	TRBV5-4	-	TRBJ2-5	TGTGCCAGCAGCTTGGGCGTCGGGAGCTACCAAGAGACCCAGTACTTC	CASSLGVGSYQETQYF
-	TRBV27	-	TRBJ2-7	TGTGCCAGCAGTTCCAACCCCCTCGAGCAGTACTTC	CASSSNPLEQYF
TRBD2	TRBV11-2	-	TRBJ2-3	TGTGCCAGCAGCTTAGCGGGAGGATTTAGCACAGATACGCAGTATTTT	CASSLAGGFSTDTQYF
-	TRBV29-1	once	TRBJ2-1	TGCAGCGTTGAAGATAGTACTTACAATGAGCAGTTCTTC	CSVEDSTYNEQFF
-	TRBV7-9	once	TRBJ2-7	TGTGCCAGCAGCTTAGGTGGACAAGACGAGCAGTACTTC	CASSLGGQDEQYF
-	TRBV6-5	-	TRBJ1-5	TGTGCCAGCAGTCCCAAGTACGCGGGTCAGCCCCAGCATTTT	CASSPKYAGQPQHF
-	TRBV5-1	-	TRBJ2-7	TGCGCCAGCAGCTGGGTGAATCCCTACGAGCAGTACTTC	CASSWVNPYEQYF
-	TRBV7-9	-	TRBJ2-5	TGTGCCAGCAGCGCCCCCCTTGACCGTCGTTACCTTGAGACCCAGTACTTC	CASSAPLDRRYLETQYF
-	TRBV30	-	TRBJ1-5	TGTGCCTGGACCCCAGGGCAGGTAGGGCAGCCCCAGCATTTT	CAWTPGQVGQPQHF
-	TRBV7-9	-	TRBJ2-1	TGTGCCAGCAGCTTTAACCAGCGGGTATACAATGAGCAGTTCTTC	CASSFNQRVYNEQFF
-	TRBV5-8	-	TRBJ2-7	TGTGCCAGCAGCTTACCCTACGAGCAGTACTTC	CASSLPYEQYF
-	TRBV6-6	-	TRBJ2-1	TGTGCCAGCAGTTACTCGAGGGAAGTATCCTACAATGAGCAGTTCTTC	CASSYSREVSYNEQFF